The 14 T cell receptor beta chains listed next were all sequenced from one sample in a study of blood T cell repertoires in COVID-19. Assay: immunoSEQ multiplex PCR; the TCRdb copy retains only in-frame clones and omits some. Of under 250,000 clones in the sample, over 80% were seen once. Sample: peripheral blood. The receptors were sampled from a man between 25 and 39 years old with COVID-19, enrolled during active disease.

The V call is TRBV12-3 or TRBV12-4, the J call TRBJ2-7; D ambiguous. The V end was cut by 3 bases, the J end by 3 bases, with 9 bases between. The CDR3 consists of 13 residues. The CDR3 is CASSFDKIYEQYF. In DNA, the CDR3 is TGTGCCAGCAGTTTTGACAAGATCTACGAGCAGTACTTC.

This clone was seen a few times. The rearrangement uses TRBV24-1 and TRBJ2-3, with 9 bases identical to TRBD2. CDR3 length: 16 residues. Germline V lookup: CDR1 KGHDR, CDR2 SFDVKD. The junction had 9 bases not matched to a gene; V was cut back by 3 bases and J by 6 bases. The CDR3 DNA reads TGTGCCACCAGTGATCCGAGCGGGGGGCACGTTGATACGCAGTATTTT. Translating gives CATSDPSGGHVDTQYF.

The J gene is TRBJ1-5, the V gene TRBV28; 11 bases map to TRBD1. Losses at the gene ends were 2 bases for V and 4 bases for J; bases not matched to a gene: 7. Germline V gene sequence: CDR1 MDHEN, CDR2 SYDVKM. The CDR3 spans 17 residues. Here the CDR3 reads CASSLASGTGGNQPQHF. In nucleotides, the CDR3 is TGTGCCAGCAGTTTAGCCTCTGGGACAGGGGGTAATCAGCCCCAGCATTTT.

Here the CDR3 DNA reads TGTGCCAGCAGCGTAGATTCGTTCTCTGGGGCCAACGTCCTGACTTTC. This encodes CASSVDSFSGANVLTF. The V and J genes are TRBV9 and TRBJ2-6; D gene unclear. Per the germline V gene, CDR1 is SGDLS and CDR2 is YYNGEE. Trimming left V 0 bases short and J 0 bases short, with 7 bases between. This CDR3 has 16 residues.

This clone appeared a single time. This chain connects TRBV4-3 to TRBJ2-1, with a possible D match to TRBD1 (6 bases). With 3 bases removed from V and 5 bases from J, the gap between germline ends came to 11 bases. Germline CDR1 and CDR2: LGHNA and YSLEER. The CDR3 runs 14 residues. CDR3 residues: CASSQMDSNNEQFF. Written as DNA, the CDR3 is TGCGCCAGCAGCCAGATGGACAGCAACAATGAGCAGTTCTTC.

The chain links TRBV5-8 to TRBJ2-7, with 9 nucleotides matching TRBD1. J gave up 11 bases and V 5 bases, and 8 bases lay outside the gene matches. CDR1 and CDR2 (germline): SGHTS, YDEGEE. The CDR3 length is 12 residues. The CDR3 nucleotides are TGTGCCAGCAGGTGGGACAGGGCGGCGGAGTACTTC. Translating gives CASRWDRAAEYF.

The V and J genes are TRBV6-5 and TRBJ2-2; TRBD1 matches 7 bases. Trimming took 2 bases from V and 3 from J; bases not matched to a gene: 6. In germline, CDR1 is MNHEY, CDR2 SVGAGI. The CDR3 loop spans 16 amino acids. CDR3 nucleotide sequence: TGTGCCAGCAGTTACAGCCGGGACAGCTACACCGGGGAGCTGTTTTTT. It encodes CASSYSRDSYTGELFF.

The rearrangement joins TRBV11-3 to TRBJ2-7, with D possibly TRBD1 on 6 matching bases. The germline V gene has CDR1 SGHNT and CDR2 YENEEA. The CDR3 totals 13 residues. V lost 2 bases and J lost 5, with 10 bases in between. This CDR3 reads CASSLQDSNEQYF. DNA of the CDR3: TGTGCCAGCAGCTTACAGGACAGTAACGAGCAGTACTTC.

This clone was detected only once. This chain's CDR3 is CASSTDGGPYNEQFF. In nucleotides, the CDR3 is TGTGCCAGCAGCACGGACGGGGGGCCCTACAATGAGCAGTTCTTC. This chain uses TRBV3-1 (or the pseudogene TRBV3-2) with TRBJ2-1; the D gene is possibly TRBD2 (7 bases). Germline V gene data show CDR1 as LGHDT and CDR2 as YNNKEL (reference sequence). The V end was cut by 5 bases, the J end by 2 bases, with 13 bases between. The CDR3 length is 15 residues.

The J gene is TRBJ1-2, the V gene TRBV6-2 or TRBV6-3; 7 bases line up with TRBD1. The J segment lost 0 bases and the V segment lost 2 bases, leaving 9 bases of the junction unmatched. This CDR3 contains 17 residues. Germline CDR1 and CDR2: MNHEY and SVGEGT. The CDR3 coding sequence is TGTGCCAGCAGTTACGTGGCAGGGGGTGCCGCTAACTATGGCTACACCTTC. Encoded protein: CASSYVAGGAANYGYTF.

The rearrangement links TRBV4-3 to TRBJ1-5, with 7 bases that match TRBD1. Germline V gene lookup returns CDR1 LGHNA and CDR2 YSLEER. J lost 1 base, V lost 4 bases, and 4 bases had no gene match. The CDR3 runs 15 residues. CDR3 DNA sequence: TGCGCCAGCAGCCGAGACAGGGCGAGCAATCAGCCCCAGCATTTT. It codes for CASSRDRASNQPQHF.

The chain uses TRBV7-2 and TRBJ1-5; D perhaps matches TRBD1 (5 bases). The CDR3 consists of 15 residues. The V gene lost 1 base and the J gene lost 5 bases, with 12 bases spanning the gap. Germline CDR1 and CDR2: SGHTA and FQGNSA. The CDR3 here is CASSLGDRIYQPQHF. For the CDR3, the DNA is TGTGCCAGCAGCTTAGGAGACAGAATCTATCAGCCCCAGCATTTT.

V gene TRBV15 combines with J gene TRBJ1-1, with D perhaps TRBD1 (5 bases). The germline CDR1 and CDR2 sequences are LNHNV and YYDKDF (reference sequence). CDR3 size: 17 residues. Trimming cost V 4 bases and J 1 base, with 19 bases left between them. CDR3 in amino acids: CATSTSPLGQGNTEAFF. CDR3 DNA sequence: TGTGCCACCAGCACCTCTCCCTTGGGGCAAGGGAACACTGAAGCTTTCTTT.

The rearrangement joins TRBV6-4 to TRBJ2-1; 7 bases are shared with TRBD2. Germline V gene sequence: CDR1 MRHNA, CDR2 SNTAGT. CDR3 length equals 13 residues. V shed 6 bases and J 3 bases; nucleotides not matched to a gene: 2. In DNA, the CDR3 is TGTGCCAGCAGCCGGGACTACTACAATGAGCAGTTCTTC. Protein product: CASSRDYYNEQFF.